The 32 T cell receptor beta chains below were found in one sample sequenced in a study of cytomegalovirus exposure and HLA in healthy donors. The PCR employed 60 Vbeta primers together with 13 Jbeta primers. Profiled with immunoSEQ multiplex PCR; TCRdb holds only in-frame clones, not every one. The sample yields 200,000 to 250,000 clones, about 85% seen once. The sample was PBMCs. The receptor source for this set is a human donor in good health.

The chain carries TRBV30 and TRBJ1-1; D remains unclear. The CDR3 is 15 amino acids. V was pared by 2 bases and J by 1 base, with 14 bases between. Looked up from germline, CDR1 is GTSNPN and CDR2 is SVGIG (reference sequence). The CDR3 is CAWSTGITANTEAFF. The CDR3 DNA sequence: TGTGCCTGGAGTACGGGAATCACAGCGAACACTGAAGCTTTCTTT.

Details on this clone: The junction and the germline gene differ at one end; a read error may be behind it. This sequence joins TRBV7-7 and TRBJ2-1, with TRBD2 matching 10 bases. CDR1 and CDR2 (germline): SSHAT, FNYEAQ (reference sequence). The CDR3 contains 15 residues. The CDR3 DNA reads as TGTGCTAGCAGCTTGTACCCAGCGGGAGGGAATGAGCAGTTCTTC. Protein sequence: CASSLYPAGGNEQFF.

This chain's CDR3 is CASSELGGTSDTQYF. The CDR3 DNA sequence: TGTGCCAGCAGTGAATTAGGCGGGACCTCAGATACGCAGTATTTT. This chain joins TRBV25-1 and TRBJ2-3, with TRBD2 as a possible D gene (6 bases). CDR1 MGHDK and CDR2 SYGVNS come from the germline V gene. The CDR3 is 15 amino acids. The ends were cut back, 1 base at V and 4 bases at J, with 12 bases in the middle. Complete variable domain (other parts from reference TRBV25-1 and TRBJ2-3): EADIYQTPRYLVIGTGKKITLECSQTMGHDKMYWYQQDPGMELHLIHYSYGVNSTEKGDLSSESTVSRIRTEHFPLTLESARPSHTSQYLCASSELGGTSDTQYFGPGTRLTVL.

The chain uses TRBV7-3 and TRBJ2-1, with TRBD2 matching 10 bases. CDR1 SGHTA and CDR2 FQGTGA come from the germline V gene. V lost 0 bases, J lost 5 bases, and 7 bases stayed unmatched. The CDR3 length is 17 residues. The CDR3 spells CASSLTAGGPPHNEQFF. The CDR3 coding sequence is TGTGCCAGCAGCTTAACAGCGGGAGGGCCCCCACACAATGAGCAGTTCTTC.

This chain's CDR3 is CASSSYTDRAEAFF. CDR3 nucleotides: TGTGCCAGCAGTTCCTACACCGACAGGGCTGAAGCTTTCTTT. V usage is TRBV27 and J usage is TRBJ1-1; 7 nucleotides line up with TRBD1. Germline trimming cut 4 bases from V and 6 bases from J; bases unmatched to any gene: 8. CDR1 and CDR2 from the germline V gene are MNHEY and SMNVEV (reference sequence). The CDR3 has 14 amino acids.

The genes are TRBV2 and TRBJ1-4; D may be TRBD1 (6 bases). This CDR3 contains 14 residues. Between the trimmed V and J ends, which lost 8 bases and 3 bases, there was a span of 13 bases. Germline CDR1 and CDR2: SNHLY and FYNNEI. The CDR3 protein is CASARDTANEKLFF. CDR3 sequence (DNA): TGTGCCAGCGCTAGGGACACCGCTAATGAAAAACTGTTTTTT.

The CDR3 sequence is CAWSHRMGPVAFF. As DNA, the CDR3 is TGTGCCTGGAGTCATAGAATGGGCCCGGTGGCTTTCTTT. The chain joins TRBV30 to TRBJ1-1; D unclear. The CDR3 extends over 13 amino acids. Per the germline V gene, CDR1 is GTSNPN and CDR2 is SVGIG (reference sequence). The V end was cut by 2 bases, the J end by 11 bases, with 18 bases between.

This chain uses TRBV6-6 with TRBJ1-5, with 9 bases matching TRBD1. The CDR3 is 13 residues long. Trimming cost V 6 bases and J 8 bases; bases outside gene matches: 5. Germline V gives CDR1 MNHNY, CDR2 SVGAGI (reference sequence). DNA for the CDR3: TGTGCCAGCAGCCAACGACAGGGGGAGCCCCAGCATTTT. Translating gives CASSQRQGEPQHF.

CDR3 region: CASSFLGRTSGVVDTQYF. The CDR3 DNA is TGTGCCAGCAGCTTTCTCGGTCGGACTAGCGGGGTGGTAGATACGCAGTATTTT. The V call is TRBV7-2, the J call TRBJ2-3; 12 bases fit TRBD2. Germline assignment: CDR1 SGHTA and CDR2 FQGNSA. The trim removed 3 bases at V and 5 bases at J, leaving 12 bases unmatched. This CDR3 is built from 18 residues.

The chain is built from TRBV5-1 and TRBJ2-7, with 7 nucleotides matching TRBD2. Germline values: CDR1 SGHRS, CDR2 YFSETQ. Trimming at V came to 4 bases and at J to 2 bases, leaving 9 bases not matched to a gene. CDR3 length: 15 residues. In DNA form, the CDR3 reads TGCGCCAGCAGCCTGGGGGGGACTTTAGCCTACGAGCAGTACTTC. It translates to CASSLGGTLAYEQYF.

The chain links TRBV5-1 to TRBJ2-5; 7 bases align to TRBD2. Germline CDR1 is SGHRS and CDR2 is YFSETQ. This CDR3 contains 17 residues. Trimming at V came to 0 bases and at J to 5 bases, leaving 13 bases not matched to a gene. CDR3 nucleotides: TGCGCCAGCAGCTTGGGCTTCCTAGCGGAAGGGAGGGAGACCCAGTACTTC. Amino acids: CASSLGFLAEGRETQYF.

Remarks on this clone: This sample includes further DNA sequences coding for the same CDR3. CDR3 DNA: TGTGCCAGCAGTTGGACTAGCGGTAACTACGAGCAGTACTTC. It specifies CASSWTSGNYEQYF. The gene calls are TRBV2 and TRBJ2-7; 10 positions match TRBD2. Germline lookup yields CDR1 SNHLY and CDR2 FYNNEI. J gave up 3 bases and V 5 bases, and 4 bases lay outside the gene matches. The CDR3 contains 14 residues. Complete variable domain (other parts from reference TRBV2 and TRBJ2-7): EPEVTQTPSHQVTQMGQEVILRCVPISNHLYFYWYRQILGQKVEFLVSFYNNEISEKSEIFDDQFSVERPDGSNFTLKIRSTKLEDSAMYFCASSWTSGNYEQYFGPGTRLTVT.

The rearrangement joins TRBV5-1 to TRBJ2-5, with D tentatively TRBD2 (5 bases). The germline V and J ends were trimmed by 4 bases and 2 bases, with 15 bases remaining between them. The CDR3 contains 15 residues. Germline CDR1 is SGHRS and CDR2 is YFSETQ. CDR3 region: CASSLDSGKQETQYF. Here the CDR3 DNA reads TGCGCCAGCAGCCTGGATTCCGGGAAGCAAGAGACCCAGTACTTC.

The rearrangement uses TRBV2 and TRBJ1-2, with 7 bases that match TRBD1. CDR1 is SNHLY, CDR2 FYNNEI, per germline. Trimming removed 3 bases from V and 8 bases from J; junction bases left unmatched: 12. The CDR3 contains 15 residues. CDR3 protein: CASSDWTGLTGGYTF. The CDR3 nucleotides read TGTGCCAGCAGTGATTGGACAGGACTTACCGGAGGCTACACCTTC.

V usage is TRBV29-1 and J usage is TRBJ2-3, with TRBD1 matching 7 bases. Germline assignment: CDR1 SQVTM and CDR2 ANQGSEA. V gave up 7 bases and J gave up 1 base; unmatched junction bases: 2. This CDR3 spans 12 amino acids. The CDR3 DNA sequence: TGCAGCGGAGGACAGGGCACAGATACGCAGTATTTT. Its translation is CSGGQGTDTQYF.

This sequence joins TRBV4-1 and TRBJ1-1; unclear D gene. Trimming pared 4 bases from V and 2 bases from J, leaving 11 bases between. This CDR3 spans 14 amino acids. The germline gives CDR1 MGHRA, CDR2 YSYEKL. The CDR3 nucleotides are TGCGCCAGCAGCCGAGGAGGAATCAACACTGAAGCTTTCTTT. Translation: CASSRGGINTEAFF.

Remarks on this clone: An end of the junction does not agree with germline; a read error may underlie this. The chain links TRBV7-9 to TRBJ2-7; 11 bases fit TRBD1. The CDR3 is made up of 15 amino acids. From germline, CDR1 is SEHNR and CDR2 FQNEAQ (reference sequence). CDR3 region: CASNLADRGHGEQYF. DNA for the CDR3: TGTGCCAGCAACTTAGCGGACAGGGGGCACGGCGAGCAGTACTTC.

The V and J genes are TRBV7-9 and TRBJ2-2; D unresolved. The CDR3 length is 15 residues. Trimming cost V 11 bases and J 0 bases, with 16 bases left between them. Germline-derived CDR1 and CDR2 are SEHNR and FQNEAQ (reference sequence). The CDR3 DNA sequence: TGTGCCTATGGCGGTGGCATCGCGAACACCGGGGAGCTGTTTTTT. Its protein product is CAYGGGIANTGELFF. Full variable domain (rest looked up from reference TRBV7-9 and TRBJ2-2): DTGVSQNPRHKITKRGQNVTFRCDPISEHNRLYWYRQTLGQGPEFLTYFQNEAQLEKSRLLSDRFSAERPKGSFSTLEIQRTEQGDSAMYLCAYGGGIANTGELFFGEGSRLTVL.

This clone was seen a few times. The chain combines TRBV7-2 with TRBJ1-2; perhaps TRBD1 as D (5 bases). V lost 1 base, J lost 8 bases, and 14 bases lay in between. Germline CDR1 is SGHTA and CDR2 is FQGNSA. The CDR3 consists of 14 residues. The CDR3 region is CASSLDPGRGGYTF. In nucleotides, the CDR3 is TGTGCCAGCAGCTTAGATCCAGGGCGGGGAGGCTACACCTTC.

This chain joins TRBV7-3 and TRBJ2-1; 8 bases are shared with TRBD1. The CDR3 length is 14 residues. The J segment lost 2 bases and the V segment lost 5 bases, leaving 2 bases of the junction unmatched. Looked up from germline, CDR1 is SGHTA and CDR2 is FQGTGA. The CDR3 sequence: CASSPGGTYNEQFF. CDR3 DNA sequence: TGTGCCAGCAGCCCAGGGGGCACCTACAATGAGCAGTTCTTC.

V usage is TRBV9 and J usage is TRBJ2-1, with TRBD2 as a possible D gene (6 bases). V was cut by 0 bases and J by 8 bases, with 9 bases left in between. The germline gives CDR1 SGDLS, CDR2 YYNGEE. The CDR3 runs to 13 residues. The CDR3 is CASSVDAGYEQFF. The CDR3 nucleotides are TGTGCCAGCAGCGTAGACGCGGGATATGAGCAGTTCTTC.

The chain employs TRBV2 and TRBJ2-7, with 9 positions matching TRBD1. Germline assignment: CDR1 SNHLY and CDR2 FYNNEI. This CDR3 region has 16 residues. V lost 3 bases and J lost 3; bases outside the gene matches: 9. CDR3 sequence reads: CASSDTRTGADYEQYF. CDR3 nucleotides: TGTGCCAGCAGTGATACCCGGACAGGGGCGGACTACGAGCAGTACTTC.

The rearrangement links TRBV7-8 to TRBJ2-7, with 7 bases fitting TRBD1. Germline V gene data show CDR1 as SGHVS and CDR2 as FQNEAQ. There are 14 residues in the CDR3. V lost 6 bases to trimming and J lost 0 bases; unmatched junction nucleotides: 5. Written as DNA, the CDR3 is TGTGCCAGCAGGCTGACAGGGACCTCCTACGAGCAGTACTTC. Its protein product is CASRLTGTSYEQYF.

The V gene is TRBV28, the J gene TRBJ1-5; no clear D. CDR3 length: 13 amino acids. V shed 4 bases and J shed 6 bases, with 10 bases lying between them. Germline-derived CDR1 and CDR2 are MDHEN and SYDVKM. This CDR3 reads CASSSGVGQPQHF. DNA for the CDR3: TGTGCCAGCAGTTCCGGGGTGGGTCAGCCCCAGCATTTT. The full variable domain, in which reference TRBV28 and TRBJ1-5 provide the parts outside the CDR3, is DVKVTQSSRYLVKRTGEKVFLECVQDMDHENMFWYRQDPGLGLRLIYFSYDVKMKEKGDIPEGYSVSREKKERFSLILESASTNQTSMYLCASSSGVGQPQHFGDGTRLSIL.

The genes are TRBV28 and TRBJ1-2, with D tentatively TRBD1 (6 bases). Germline V gives CDR1 MDHEN, CDR2 SYDVKM. This CDR3 region has 13 residues. Trimming shortened V by 6 bases and J by 6 bases, and 14 bases separated the two germline ends. Written as DNA, the CDR3 is TGTGCCAGCAGGCCACCGGGGGGGCATGGCTACACCTTC. It yields the protein CASRPPGGHGYTF.

V is TRBV29-1 and J is TRBJ2-7; 11 nucleotides agree with TRBD2. The V and J ends lost 6 bases and 3 bases, in that order; junction bases with no gene match: 4. The CDR3 sequence is 13 residues long. The germline V gene encodes CDR1 SQVTM and CDR2 ANQGSEA. The CDR3 sequence is CSVRLAGLYEQYF. CDR3 DNA sequence: TGCAGCGTACGACTAGCGGGGCTCTACGAGCAGTACTTC.

The count of this clone is one. This chain's CDR3 is CASSLMSLAGVETQYF. The DNA of the CDR3 is TGTGCCAGCAGCTTAATGAGTCTAGCGGGAGTCGAGACCCAGTACTTC. The chain combines TRBV7-6 with TRBJ2-5; 10 bases fit TRBD2. The V gene end was trimmed by 2 bases and the J gene end by 5 bases; junction bases not matched to a gene: 8. Germline V lookup: CDR1 SGHVS, CDR2 FNYEAQ. The length of the CDR3 is 16 residues.

This rearrangement joins TRBV29-1 to TRBJ1-2; weak D call: TRBD1 (6 bases). The CDR3 totals 13 residues. Trimming removed 7 bases at V and 2 bases at J, with 14 bases between. Per germline, CDR1 SQVTM and CDR2 ANQGSEA. The CDR3 sequence is CSAGAGENYGYTF. CDR3 nucleotides: TGCAGCGCCGGCGCAGGGGAGAACTATGGCTACACCTTC.

This sequence joins TRBV5-1 and TRBJ1-4; 8 bases are shared with TRBD1. CDR1 SGHRS and CDR2 YFSETQ come from the germline V gene. The CDR3 is 14 residues long. V gave up 4 bases and J gave up 5 bases; unmatched junction bases: 4. The CDR3 DNA reads TGCGCCAGCAGCCCGGGGGACAGGAATGAAAAACTGTTTTTT. Amino acids: CASSPGDRNEKLFF.

This chain links TRBV7-2 with TRBJ2-3; D is uncertain. Looked up from germline, CDR1 is SGHTA and CDR2 is FQGNSA. This CDR3 comprises 17 residues. Trimming pared 4 bases from V and 4 bases from J, leaving 21 bases between. The CDR3 DNA reads TGTGCCAGCAGCTCCTACTACCCTCAAGCCTTCCCAGATACGCAGTATTTT. Its protein is CASSSYYPQAFPDTQYF. Combining the CDR3 with reference TRBV7-2 and TRBJ2-3 gives the whole variable domain GAGVSQSPSNKVTEKGKDVELRCDPISGHTALYWYRQSLGQGLEFLIYFQGNSAPDKSGLPSDRFSAERTGGSVSTLTIQRTQQEDSAVYLCASSSYYPQAFPDTQYFGPGTRLTVL.

The rearrangement links TRBV10-3 to TRBJ2-1, with D possibly matching TRBD2 (5 bases). The CDR3 has 15 amino acids. V gave up 4 bases and J gave up 0 bases, with 10 bases separating them. Germline CDR1 is ENHRY and CDR2 is SYGVKD. CDR3 protein: CAISAGESSYNEQFF. Here the CDR3 DNA reads TGTGCCATCAGTGCCGGGGAGAGCTCCTACAATGAGCAGTTCTTC.

This chain joins TRBV19 and TRBJ2-6, with TRBD2 identical over 12 bases. J gave up 0 bases and V 8 bases, and 8 bases lay outside the gene matches. CDR3 size: 18 residues. Per germline, CDR1 LNHDA and CDR2 SQIVND (reference sequence). CDR3 residues: CASSLAGGWTSGANVLTF. CDR3 in DNA: TGTGCCAGTTCGCTAGCGGGAGGGTGGACCTCTGGGGCCAACGTCCTGACTTTC.